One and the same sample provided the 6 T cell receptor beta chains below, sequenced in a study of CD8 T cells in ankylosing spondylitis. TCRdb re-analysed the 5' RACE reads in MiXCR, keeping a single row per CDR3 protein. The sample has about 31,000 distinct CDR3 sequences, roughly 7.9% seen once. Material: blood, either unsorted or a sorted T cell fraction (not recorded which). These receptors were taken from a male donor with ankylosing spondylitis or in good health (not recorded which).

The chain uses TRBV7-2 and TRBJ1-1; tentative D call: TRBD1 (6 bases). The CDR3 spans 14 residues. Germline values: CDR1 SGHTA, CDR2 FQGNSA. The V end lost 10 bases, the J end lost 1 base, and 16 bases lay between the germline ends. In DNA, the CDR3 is TGTGCCACGCGGAGGGGGGGGCCGAACACTGAAGCTTTCTTT. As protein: CATRRGGPNTEAFF.

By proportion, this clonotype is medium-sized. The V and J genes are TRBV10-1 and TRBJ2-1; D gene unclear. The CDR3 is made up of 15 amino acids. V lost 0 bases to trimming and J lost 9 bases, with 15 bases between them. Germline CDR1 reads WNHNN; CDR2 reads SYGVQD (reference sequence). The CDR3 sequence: CASSESAQPASEQFF. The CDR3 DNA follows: TGCGCCAGCAGTGAGTCGGCCCAGCCCGCGAGTGAGCAGTTCTTC.

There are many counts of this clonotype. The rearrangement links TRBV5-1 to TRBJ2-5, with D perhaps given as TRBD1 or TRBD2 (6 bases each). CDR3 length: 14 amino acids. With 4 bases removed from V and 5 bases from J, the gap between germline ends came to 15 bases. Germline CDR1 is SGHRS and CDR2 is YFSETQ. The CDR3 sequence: CASSPGAQRETQYF. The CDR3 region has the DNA TGCGCCAGCAGCCCGGGGGCCCAACGGGAGACCCAGTACTTC.

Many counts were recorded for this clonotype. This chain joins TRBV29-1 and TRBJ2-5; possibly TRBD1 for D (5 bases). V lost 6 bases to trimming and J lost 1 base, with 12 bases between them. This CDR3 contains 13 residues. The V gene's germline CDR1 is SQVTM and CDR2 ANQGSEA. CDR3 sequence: CSVNRSPQETQYF. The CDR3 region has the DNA TGCAGCGTCAACAGGAGTCCCCAAGAGACCCAGTACTTC.

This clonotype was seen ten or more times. The CDR3 here is CASSPSGRNEQFF. The DNA of the CDR3 is TGTGCCAGCAGTCCCAGCGGGAGAAATGAGCAGTTCTTC. The rearrangement joins TRBV28 to TRBJ2-1; 8 bases are a match to TRBD2. Germline values: CDR1 MDHEN, CDR2 SYDVKM. The CDR3 runs to 13 residues. The trim removed 5 bases at V and 7 bases at J, leaving 4 bases unmatched.

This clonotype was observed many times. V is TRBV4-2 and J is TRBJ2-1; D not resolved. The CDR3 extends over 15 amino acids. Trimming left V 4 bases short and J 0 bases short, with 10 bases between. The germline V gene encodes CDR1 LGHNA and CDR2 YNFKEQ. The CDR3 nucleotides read TGTGCCAGCAGCCCTGATCCTAGCTCCTACAATGAGCAGTTCTTC. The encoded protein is CASSPDPSSYNEQFF.